This T cell receptor (beta chain) was identified during a study of T and B cells in COVID-19 patients. Study-level information: Peripheral blood came from COVID-19 patients with active infection or after recovery. Study outcomes and limitations: Highly clonal in active COVID-19, TRB repertoires exceeded healthy-donor diversity and richness at recovery. In COVID-19 patients, T cell receptor beta variable and joining gene use was reportedly strongly skewed.

Turning to this clonotype: What it binds is unknown.

V was pared by 3 bases and J by 3 bases, with 15 bases between. This CDR3 contains 16 residues. The germline gives CDR1 SGHTA, CDR2 FQGNSA. From blood, roughly 240-550 ng of genomic DNA served as TRB template. BIOMED2 TRB-A/B primer pools were used in multiplex TRB PCR. TCRdb ran MiXCR on the multiplex PCR reads and lists one entry per CDR3 protein. The table lists roughly 3,300 distinct CDR3 sequences, more than 25% of them singletons. The TCR sequence derives from a human donor with active COVID-19. This chain connects TRBV7-2 to TRBJ2-1; no clear D gene. Source material: blood. The CDR3 protein is CASSFPDGRIYNEQFF. CDR3 DNA sequence: TGTGCCAGCAGCTTCCCCGACGGACGGATCTACAATGAGCAGTTCTTC.